A selection of T cell receptor beta chains follows, all from one sample in a study of T cell repertoires in cytomegalovirus infection. These receptors lack a known antigen. TCRdb analysed the reads with MiXCR anew, one entry per CDR3 protein. The data contain some 320,000 distinct CDR3 sequences, around 29% of them singletons. The sample consisted of cultured PBMCs, taken from culture after CMV antigen stimulation. The source of these receptors is a human donor in good health (CMV status not recorded). Some clones in this sample may be carry-over from other donors' samples. Each CDR3 is given with its conserved first and last residue. The order of the fields is V gene, D gene, J gene, clone size, CDR3 protein, CDR3 DNA. The D gene is left open where the match is weak. For some rows the clone size is stated as once, few or many, or as a class when expanded; others skip it.

V: TRBV11-2
D: TRBD1
J: TRBJ2-1
size: few
CDR3: CASSLRDRGLVSYNEQFF
DNA: TGTGCCAGCAGCTTACGGGACAGGGGGCTCGTCTCCTACAATGAGCAGTTCTTC

V: TRBV19
D: NA
J: TRBJ1-5
size: few
CDR3: CASNSGRADQPQHF
DNA: TGTGCCAGTAATTCGGGCAGGGCTGATCAGCCCCAGCATTTT

V: TRBV2
D: TRBD1
J: TRBJ1-5
size: many
CDR3: CASSEFRTGEQPQHF
DNA: TGTGCCAGCAGTGAGTTTAGGACAGGGGAACAGCCCCAGCATTTT

V: TRBV19
D: TRBD1
J: TRBJ1-1
size: NA
CDR3: CATHREQGTEAFF
DNA: TGTGCCACCCACCGAGAACAGGGGACTGAAGCTTTCTTT

V: TRBV19
D: TRBD1
J: TRBJ2-3
size: NA
CDR3: CASSRDRVADTQYF
DNA: TGTGCCAGTAGTAGGGACAGGGTGGCAGATACGCAGTATTTT

V: TRBV6-1
D: NA
J: TRBJ1-5
size: NA
CDR3: CASKRARSNQPQHF
DNA: TGTGCCAGCAAGAGGGCGCGGAGCAATCAGCCCCAGCATTTT

V: TRBV6-5
D: TRBD2
J: TRBJ2-7
size: NA
CDR3: CASSLTSGKPYEQYF
DNA: TGTGCCAGCAGTCTCACTAGCGGGAAGCCCTACGAGCAGTACTTC

V: TRBV15
D: NA
J: TRBJ1-2
size: NA
CDR3: CATSRRAGRDSNYGYTF
DNA: TGTGCCACCAGCAGAAGGGCAGGGAGAGATTCAAACTATGGCTACACCTTC

V: TRBV7-3
D: TRBD1
J: TRBJ2-2
size: NA
CDR3: CASSPSSDRANTGELFF
DNA: TGTGCCAGCAGCCCCTCCTCGGACAGGGCCAACACCGGGGAGCTGTTTTTT

V: TRBV7-3
D: NA
J: TRBJ2-7
size: few
CDR3: CASSITFGDRQYF
DNA: TGTGCCAGCAGCATAACTTTCGGGGATCGGCAGTACTTC

V: TRBV12-3/TRBV12-4
D: NA
J: TRBJ1-2
size: few
CDR3: CASSLTRGVSSSYTF
DNA: TGTGCCAGCAGCTTAACAAGAGGGGTTTCATCTAGCTACACCTTC

V: TRBV2
D: NA
J: TRBJ2-2
size: NA
CDR3: CASSGGMNTGELFF
DNA: TGTGCCAGCAGCGGCGGAATGAACACCGGGGAGCTGTTTTTT

V: TRBV27
D: NA
J: TRBJ2-7
size: NA
CDR3: CASSPLSGRSYEQYF
DNA: TGTGCCAGCAGTCCACTAAGCGGTCGCTCCTACGAGCAGTACTTC

V: TRBV28
D: NA
J: TRBJ2-2
size: NA
CDR3: CASSSTRSNTGELFF
DNA: TGTGCCAGCAGTTCAACTAGATCGAACACCGGGGAGCTGTTTTTT

V: TRBV7-2
D: NA
J: TRBJ2-5
size: NA
CDR3: CASSFSETQYF
DNA: TGTGCCAGCAGCTTCAGTGAGACCCAGTACTTC

V: TRBV27
D: NA
J: TRBJ1-5
size: NA
CDR3: CASSPGQKGPQHF
DNA: TGTGCCAGCAGTCCCGGACAGAAAGGGCCCCAGCATTTT

V: TRBV27
D: TRBD2
J: TRBJ2-1
size: few
CDR3: CASSLAGAHYNEQFF
DNA: TGTGCCAGCAGTTTAGCGGGAGCCCACTACAATGAGCAGTTCTTC

V: TRBV20-1
D: TRBD2
J: TRBJ2-7
size: NA
CDR3: CSARRSSGSNEQYF
DNA: TGCAGTGCTAGAAGGTCTAGCGGGAGTAACGAGCAGTACTTC

V: TRBV6-5
D: TRBD1
J: TRBJ1-1
size: NA
CDR3: CASSNMQGATNTEAFF
DNA: TGTGCCAGCAGTAATATGCAGGGGGCGACGAACACTGAAGCTTTCTTT

V: TRBV20-1
D: TRBD1
J: TRBJ1-5
size: few
CDR3: CSVAQGARRFNQPQHF
DNA: TGCAGTGTCGCACAGGGGGCGCGAAGGTTCAATCAGCCCCAGCATTTT

V: TRBV28
D: NA
J: TRBJ1-5
size: NA
CDR3: CASSFGVQPQHF
DNA: TGTGCCAGCAGTTTTGGGGTACAGCCCCAGCATTTT

V: TRBV6-1
D: NA
J: TRBJ2-7
size: few
CDR3: CASRRQAGEYYEQYF
DNA: TGTGCCAGCAGGCGACAGGCCGGGGAGTACTACGAGCAGTACTTC

V: TRBV27
D: NA
J: TRBJ1-2
size: NA
CDR3: CASSSGTTGNYGYTF
DNA: TGTGCCAGCAGCTCCGGGACCACCGGCAACTATGGCTACACCTTC

V: TRBV3-1
D: NA
J: TRBJ2-3
size: NA
CDR3: CASSQVRETGPHTQYF
DNA: TGTGCCAGCAGCCAAGTAAGGGAAACCGGTCCTCATACGCAGTATTTT

V: TRBV12-3/TRBV12-4
D: TRBD1
J: TRBJ2-7
size: NA
CDR3: CASSLWDRVSYEQYF
DNA: TGTGCCAGCAGTTTGTGGGACAGGGTATCCTACGAGCAGTACTTC

V: TRBV11-2
D: NA
J: TRBJ2-1
size: NA
CDR3: CASSLRGQITNEQFF
DNA: TGTGCCAGCAGCCTTCGAGGACAGATTACTAATGAGCAGTTCTTC

V: TRBV11-2
D: NA
J: TRBJ2-1
size: many
CDR3: CASSPGQASVRAEQFF
DNA: TGTGCCAGCAGCCCGGGGCAGGCTAGCGTAAGGGCCGAGCAGTTCTTC

V: TRBV6-1
D: TRBD1
J: TRBJ1-1
size: NA
CDR3: CASSRGRVGTEAFF
DNA: TGTGCCAGCAGCAGGGGGCGGGTGGGCACTGAAGCTTTCTTT

V: TRBV10-3
D: TRBD1
J: TRBJ2-3
size: NA
CDR3: CAISEQQGARTDTQYF
DNA: TGTGCCATCAGTGAGCAACAGGGGGCAAGGACAGATACGCAGTATTTT

V: TRBV6-1
D: TRBD1
J: TRBJ2-7
size: NA
CDR3: CATDSGQGAYEQYF
DNA: TGTGCCACAGATTCGGGACAGGGGGCATACGAGCAGTACTTC

V: TRBV6-1
D: NA
J: TRBJ1-1
size: few
CDR3: CASRSFGQNTEAFF
DNA: TGTGCCAGCAGATCATTTGGACAAAACACTGAAGCTTTCTTT

V: TRBV4-1
D: NA
J: TRBJ2-7
size: few
CDR3: CASSQVTGSSYEQYF
DNA: TGCGCCAGCAGCCAAGTTACGGGTAGCTCCTACGAGCAGTACTTC

V: TRBV19
D: TRBD1
J: TRBJ1-1
size: NA
CDR3: CASTRGQEMNTEAFF
DNA: TGTGCCAGTACCCGCGGACAGGAGATGAACACTGAAGCTTTCTTT

V: TRBV7-2
D: TRBD2
J: TRBJ2-1
size: NA
CDR3: CASSLHLAGMSSYNEQFF
DNA: TGTGCCAGCAGCTTACATCTAGCGGGTATGAGCTCCTACAATGAGCAGTTCTTC

V: TRBV28
D: NA
J: TRBJ2-1
size: once
CDR3: CASSLQRQFF
DNA: TGTGCCAGCAGTTTACAGCGGCAGTTCTTC

V: TRBV12-3/TRBV12-4
D: NA
J: TRBJ1-2
size: NA
CDR3: CASSSDFYGYTF
DNA: TGTGCCAGCAGTTCCGACTTCTATGGCTACACCTTC

V: TRBV7-9
D: NA
J: TRBJ2-3
size: NA
CDR3: CASSSRGGEFTDTQYF
DNA: TGTGCCAGCAGCTCCAGGGGGGGGGAATTTACAGATACGCAGTATTTT

V: TRBV19
D: NA
J: TRBJ1-4
size: NA
CDR3: CASRTATNEKLFF
DNA: TGTGCCAGTAGGACGGCAACTAATGAAAAACTGTTTTTT

V: TRBV2
D: NA
J: TRBJ1-2
size: NA
CDR3: CASRDDRENYGYTF
DNA: TGTGCCAGCAGAGACGACAGAGAGAACTATGGCTACACCTTC

V: TRBV6-6
D: TRBD1
J: TRBJ2-1
size: NA
CDR3: CASSYSTGSNEQFF
DNA: TGTGCCAGCAGTTACTCGACAGGGTCCAATGAGCAGTTCTTC

V: TRBV30
D: TRBD1
J: TRBJ2-7
size: NA
CDR3: CAWSPTTGGSEQYF
DNA: TGTGCCTGGAGCCCCACGACAGGGGGCTCCGAGCAGTACTTC

V: TRBV20-1
D: NA
J: TRBJ2-1
size: few
CDR3: CSVPLGGLSYNEQFF
DNA: TGCAGTGTCCCGCTAGGGGGACTTTCCTACAATGAGCAGTTCTTC

V: TRBV20-1
D: NA
J: TRBJ2-1
size: NA
CDR3: CSAISGEQFF
DNA: TGCAGTGCCATCAGCGGGGAGCAGTTCTTC

V: TRBV2
D: TRBD1
J: TRBJ2-7
size: NA
CDR3: CASSGTGGPSDEQYF
DNA: TGTGCCAGCAGCGGGACAGGAGGACCCAGCGACGAGCAGTACTTC

V: TRBV12-3/TRBV12-4
D: TRBD1
J: TRBJ1-1
size: few
CDR3: CASSLDRGVTEAFF
DNA: TGTGCCAGCAGTTTAGACAGGGGTGTCACTGAAGCTTTCTTT